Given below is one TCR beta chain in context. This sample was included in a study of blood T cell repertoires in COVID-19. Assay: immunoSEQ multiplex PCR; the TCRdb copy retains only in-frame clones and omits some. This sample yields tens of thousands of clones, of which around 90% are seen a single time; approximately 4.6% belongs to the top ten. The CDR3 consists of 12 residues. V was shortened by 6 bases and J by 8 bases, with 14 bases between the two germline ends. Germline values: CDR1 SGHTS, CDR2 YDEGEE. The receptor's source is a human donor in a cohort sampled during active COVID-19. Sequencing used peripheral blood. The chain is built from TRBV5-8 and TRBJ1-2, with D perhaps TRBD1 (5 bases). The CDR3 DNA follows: TGTGCCAGCACCCCTCTTTGGGGCGGCTACACCTTC. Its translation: CASTPLWGGYTF.